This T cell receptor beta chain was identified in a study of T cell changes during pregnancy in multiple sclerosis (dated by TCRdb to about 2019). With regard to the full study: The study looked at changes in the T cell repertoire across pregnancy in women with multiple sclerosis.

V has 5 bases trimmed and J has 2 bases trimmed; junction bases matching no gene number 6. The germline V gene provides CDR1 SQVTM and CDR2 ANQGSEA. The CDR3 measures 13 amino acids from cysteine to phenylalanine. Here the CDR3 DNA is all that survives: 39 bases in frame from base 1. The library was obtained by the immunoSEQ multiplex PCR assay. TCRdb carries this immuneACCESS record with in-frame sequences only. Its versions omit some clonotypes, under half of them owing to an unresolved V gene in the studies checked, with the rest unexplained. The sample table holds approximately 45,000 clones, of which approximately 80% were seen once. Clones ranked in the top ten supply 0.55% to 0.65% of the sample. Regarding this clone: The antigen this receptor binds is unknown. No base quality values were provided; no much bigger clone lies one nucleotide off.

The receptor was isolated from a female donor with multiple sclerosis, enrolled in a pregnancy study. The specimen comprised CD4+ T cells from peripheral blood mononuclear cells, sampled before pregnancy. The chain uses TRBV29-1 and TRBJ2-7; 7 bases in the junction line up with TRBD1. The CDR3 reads CSVRGTVTYEQYF. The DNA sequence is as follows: TGCAGCGTTCGAGGGACAGTAACCTACGAGCAGTACTTC.